The 25 T cell receptor beta chains below were found in one sample sequenced in a study of a mutant IDH1 vaccine in newly diagnosed glioma. Documented time point: week 5, during vaccination. Topical imiquimod accompanied each vaccine dose, which consisted of 300 ug of mutant IDH1 20-mer peptide. No antigen has been assigned to these receptors. Measured with immunoSEQ multiplex PCR; TCRdb has only the in-frame clones, and not every one. The repertoire consists of roughly 40,000 clones, with approximately 83% occurring once and the leading ten covering approximately 1.7%. Sequences were derived from PBMCs, sampled from a glioma patient whose treatment included an IDH1 peptide vaccine. Source of these receptors: a middle-aged man with glioma.

This clone was observed a single time. The chain is built from TRBV5-8 and TRBJ2-1, with D possibly being TRBD2 (5 bases). The germline V gene encodes CDR1 SGHTS and CDR2 YDEGEE. Trimming left V 1 base short and J 7 bases short, with 21 bases between. The CDR3 is 17 residues long. The DNA of the CDR3 is TGTGCCAGCAGCTTGAATTCCTGGGAGACCCGCAGGAATGAGCAGTTCTTC. Amino acid sequence: CASSLNSWETRRNEQFF.

The gene calls are TRBV6-1 and TRBJ2-2, with no clear D. Germline V gives CDR1 MNHNS, CDR2 SASEGT. The CDR3 has 15 residues. The V and J ends lost 7 bases and 4 bases respectively, with 16 bases between them. The CDR3: CASTSDPLGTGELFF. The DNA of the CDR3 is TGTGCCAGCACCAGCGACCCCTTGGGCACCGGGGAGCTGTTTTTT.

This chain joins TRBV7-3 and TRBJ2-7; TRBD1 aligns across 12 bases. This CDR3 has 16 residues. The ends lost 2 bases at V and 1 base at J; junction bases unmatched: 3. CDR1 SGHTA and CDR2 FQGTGA come from the germline V gene. The DNA of the CDR3 is TGTGCCAGCAGCTTAGGGGGACAGGGGGCATCCTACGAGCAGTACTTC. This codes for CASSLGGQGASYEQYF.

The chain employs TRBV4-1 and TRBJ2-1; 8 bases are shared with TRBD2. The CDR3 is 17 residues long. V shed 6 bases, J shed 0 bases, and the junction held 10 bases outside the gene matches. The germline V gene encodes CDR1 MGHRA and CDR2 YSYEKL. The CDR3 coding sequence is TGCGCCAGCAGTCTTAGCGGGATACAAAGCTCCTACAATGAGCAGTTCTTC. Translation gives CASSLSGIQSSYNEQFF.

The V and J genes are TRBV5-1 and TRBJ2-1; 13 bases agree with TRBD2. V was clipped by 2 bases and J by 6 bases; unmatched bases: 2. The germline gives CDR1 SGHRS, CDR2 YFSETQ. The length of the CDR3 is 15 residues. The DNA for the CDR3 is TGCGCCAGCAGCTTTGGGACTAGCGGGACCAATGAGCAGTTCTTC. Protein sequence: CASSFGTSGTNEQFF. Variable domain in full (rest from reference TRBV5-1 and TRBJ2-1): KAGVTQTPRYLIKTRGQQVTLSCSPISGHRSVSWYQQTPGQGLQFLFEYFSETQRNKGNFPGRFSGRQFSNSRSEMNVSTLELGDSALYLCASSFGTSGTNEQFFGPGTRLTVL.

This clone was detected once. The chain links TRBV6-6 to TRBJ2-6; D is uncertain. The CDR3 contains 15 residues. V lost 4 bases to trimming and J lost 0 bases, with 7 bases between them. Germline values: CDR1 MNHNY, CDR2 SVGAGI (reference sequence). CDR3 nucleotides: TGTGCCAGCAGTTCTCGAGCCTCTGGGGCCAACGTCCTGACTTTC. Its protein is CASSSRASGANVLTF.

The rearrangement links TRBV18 to TRBJ2-7; D ambiguous. CDR3 size: 14 residues. The V gene lost 0 bases and the J gene lost 2 bases, with 8 bases spanning the gap. The germline CDR1 and CDR2 sequences are KGHSH and LQKENI. CDR3 sequence reads: CASSPPRQAYEQYF. CDR3 DNA sequence: TGTGCCAGCTCACCACCTCGGCAGGCCTACGAGCAGTACTTC.

This sequence joins TRBV4-1 and TRBJ2-3; TRBD1 might be the D (6 bases). The CDR3 runs 15 residues. The V and J ends lost 2 bases and 2 bases respectively, with 11 bases between them. CDR1 is MGHRA and CDR2 is YSYEKL in the germline V gene. CDR3 region: CASSQQGLNTDTQYF. The CDR3 DNA sequence: TGCGCCAGCAGCCAACAGGGGTTGAACACAGATACGCAGTATTTT.

The chain combines TRBV7-9 with TRBJ2-1; D is possibly TRBD2 (6 bases). V lost 5 bases to trimming and J lost 7 bases, with 15 bases between them. The CDR3 is 14 amino acids. CDR1 is SEHNR, CDR2 FQNEAQ, per germline (reference sequence). CDR3 amino acids: CASSLIGSGNEQFF. The CDR3 coding sequence is TGTGCCAGCAGCCTCATCGGGAGTGGGAATGAGCAGTTCTTC.

The rearrangement links TRBV5-1 to TRBJ1-4; D unresolved. The CDR3 loop spans 13 amino acids. V lost 2 bases and J 5 bases, leaving 7 bases between the germline ends. Germline CDR1 reads SGHRS; CDR2 reads YFSETQ. CDR3 DNA: TGCGCCAGCAGCTTAACGCTCAATGAAAAACTGTTTTTT. This codes for CASSLTLNEKLFF.

This chain connects TRBV5-1 to TRBJ2-2, with 7 nucleotides matching TRBD2. This CDR3 spans 14 amino acids. Trimming cost V 5 bases and J 4 bases; bases outside gene matches: 5. The germline CDR1 and CDR2 sequences are SGHRS and YFSETQ. CDR3 nucleotide sequence: TGCGCCAGCAGGGGGCGGGAGAGCACCGGGGAGCTGTTTTTT. Residues: CASRGRESTGELFF.

This sequence joins TRBV19 and TRBJ2-4; possible D gene TRBD1, 6 bases. The germline V gene encodes CDR1 LNHDA and CDR2 SQIVND (reference sequence). V lost 5 bases and J lost 1, with 9 bases in between. This CDR3 is 14 amino acids long. This chain's CDR3 is CASSPGDAKNIQYF. The CDR3 DNA is TGTGCCAGTAGTCCAGGGGATGCCAAAAACATTCAGTACTTC. Filled out from reference TRBV19 and TRBJ2-4, the complete variable domain reads DGGITQSPKYLFRKEGQNVTLSCEQNLNHDAMYWYRQDPGQGLRLIYYSQIVNDFQKGDIAEGYSVSREKKESFPLTVTSAQKNPTAFYLCASSPGDAKNIQYFGAGTRLSVL.

This rearrangement joins TRBV15 to TRBJ2-1; D call uncertain. CDR3 size: 15 residues. Per germline, CDR1 LNHNV and CDR2 YYDKDF (reference sequence). Deletions cut 1 base from V and 0 bases from J, with 7 bases between. The CDR3: CATSRAASSYNEQFF. In nucleotides, the CDR3 is TGTGCCACCAGCAGAGCGGCGAGCTCCTACAATGAGCAGTTCTTC.

V gene TRBV13 combines with J gene TRBJ2-3, with D perhaps TRBD2 (5 bases). Looked up from germline, CDR1 is PRHDT and CDR2 is FYEKMQ (reference sequence). The length of the CDR3 is 15 residues. Trimming shortened V by 1 base and J by 5 bases, and 13 bases separated the two germline ends. CDR3 nucleotide sequence: TGTGCCAGCAGCTTAGTTGCGGATGCGGGAGATACGCAGTATTTT. Residues: CASSLVADAGDTQYF.

In its sample, this clone was seen a few times. The chain carries TRBV7-9 and TRBJ2-5; no firm D call. Germline V gene lookup returns CDR1 SEHNR and CDR2 FQNEAQ (reference sequence). Trimming removed 5 bases at V and 5 bases at J, with 15 bases between. This CDR3 has 14 amino acids. The CDR3 loop is CASSPGLARETQYF. The DNA of the CDR3 is TGTGCCAGCAGCCCCGGGTTGGCCCGGGAGACCCAGTACTTC. Full variable domain (remainder filled in from reference TRBV7-9 and TRBJ2-5): DTGVSQNPRHKITKRGQNVTFRCDPISEHNRLYWYRQTLGQGPEFLTYFQNEAQLEKSRLLSDRFSAERPKGSFSTLEIQRTEQGDSAMYLCASSPGLARETQYFGPGTRLLVL.

The chain joins TRBV5-1 to TRBJ2-4; the match to TRBD1 covers 10 bases. Trimming removed 0 bases from V and 10 bases from J; junction bases left unmatched: 1. The CDR3 length is 13 residues. Germline loops: CDR1 SGHRS, CDR2 YFSETQ. As DNA, the CDR3 is TGCGCCAGCAGCTTGGAGGGACAGGGGATTCAGTACTTC. Translating gives CASSLEGQGIQYF.

The chain combines TRBV19 with TRBJ2-7, with 9 bases that match TRBD2. In germline, CDR1 is LNHDA, CDR2 SQIVND (reference sequence). CDR3 length equals 14 residues. V trimming: 3 bases; J trimming: 3 bases; junction bases outside the gene matches: 3. The CDR3 bases are TGTGCCAGTAGTATGGTAGCGGGGGACTACGAGCAGTACTTC. This translates into CASSMVAGDYEQYF.

The chain links TRBV2 to TRBJ2-7; possible D gene TRBD1, 6 bases. V lost 6 bases, J lost 2 bases, and 14 bases lay in between. CDR1 SNHLY and CDR2 FYNNEI come from the germline V gene. The CDR3 covers 14 residues. The CDR3 spells CASSEQGVTYEQYF. For the CDR3, the DNA is TGTGCCAGCAGCGAACAGGGCGTTACCTACGAGCAGTACTTC.

The V gene is TRBV10-3, the J gene TRBJ2-1, with TRBD2 matching 8 bases. This CDR3 has 15 amino acids. Per the germline V gene, CDR1 is ENHRY and CDR2 is SYGVKD. J gave up 5 bases and V 3 bases, and 6 bases lay outside the gene matches. CDR3 nucleotide sequence: TGTGCCATCAGTGACTTAGCGGGATCGAACAATGAGCAGTTCTTC. Translation gives CAISDLAGSNNEQFF.

The chain carries TRBV4-1 and TRBJ2-7, with D perhaps TRBD1 or TRBD2 (5 bases each). CDR1 is MGHRA, CDR2 YSYEKL, per germline. The V end lost 4 bases, the J end lost 3 bases, and 16 bases lay between the germline ends. CDR3 size: 15 residues. The CDR3 DNA sequence: TGCGCCAGCAGCCCCTACGGGACGGAGAGCTACGAGCAGTACTTC. As protein: CASSPYGTESYEQYF.

The chain recombines TRBV7-2 with TRBJ2-3; D is unclear. Trimming removed 1 base from V and 3 bases from J, with 5 bases in between. This CDR3 has 13 residues. Germline CDR1 SGHTA, CDR2 FQGNSA. CDR3 bases: TGTGCCAGCAGCTTAGTGACTACAGATACGCAGTATTTT. This translates into CASSLVTTDTQYF.

The chain links TRBV19 to TRBJ1-2; TRBD1 is a possible D gene (6 bases). The CDR3 has 17 amino acids. Germline V gene lookup returns CDR1 LNHDA and CDR2 SQIVND (reference sequence). V was shortened by 2 bases and J by 2 bases, with 18 bases between the two germline ends. CDR3 sequence reads: CASSIIFPQQGNYGYTF. CDR3 sequence (DNA): TGTGCCAGTAGTATAATTTTCCCGCAACAGGGAAACTATGGCTACACCTTC. The whole variable domain, filled in from reference TRBV19 and TRBJ1-2, reads DGGITQSPKYLFRKEGQNVTLSCEQNLNHDAMYWYRQDPGQGLRLIYYSQIVNDFQKGDIAEGYSVSREKKESFPLTVTSAQKNPTAFYLCASSIIFPQQGNYGYTFGSGTRLTVV.

V and J are TRBV29-1 and TRBJ1-5; maybe TRBD1 (5 bases). V shed 5 bases and J shed 5 bases, with 13 bases lying between them. The CDR3 has 13 residues. Germline CDR1 SQVTM, CDR2 ANQGSEA. CDR3 loop: CSVNDQGDQPQHF. CDR3 DNA: TGCAGCGTTAATGACCAGGGCGATCAGCCCCAGCATTTT.

V gene TRBV11-2 combines with J gene TRBJ2-7, with D perhaps given as TRBD1 or TRBD2 (5 bases each). The germline V and J ends were trimmed by 5 bases and 5 bases, with 19 bases remaining between them. This CDR3 region has 15 residues. CDR1 and CDR2 (germline): SGHAT, FQNNGV. Written as DNA, the CDR3 is TGTGCCAGCAGCCCCCCGGGACCCAGGGCCAACGAGCAGTACTTC. This codes for CASSPPGPRANEQYF.

The J gene is TRBJ2-5, the V gene TRBV7-3; D not certain. Trimming took 4 bases from V and 5 from J, leaving 5 bases between them. CDR1 is SGHTA and CDR2 is FQGTGA in the germline V gene. CDR3 length: 11 amino acids. For the CDR3, the DNA is TGTGCCAGCAGCTCCGGGGAGACCCAGTACTTC. This sequence encodes CASSSGETQYF.